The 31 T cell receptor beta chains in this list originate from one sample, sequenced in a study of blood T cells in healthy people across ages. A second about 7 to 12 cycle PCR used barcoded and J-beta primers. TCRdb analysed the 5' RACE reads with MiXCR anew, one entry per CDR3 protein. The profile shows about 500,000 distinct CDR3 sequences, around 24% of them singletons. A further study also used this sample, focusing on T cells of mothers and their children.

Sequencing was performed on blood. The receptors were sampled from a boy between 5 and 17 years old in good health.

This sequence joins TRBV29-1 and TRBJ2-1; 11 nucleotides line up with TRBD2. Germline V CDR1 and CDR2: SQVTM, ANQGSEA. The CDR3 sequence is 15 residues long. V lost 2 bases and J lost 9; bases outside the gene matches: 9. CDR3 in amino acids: CSVERGTSGIGEQFF. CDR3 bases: TGCAGCGTTGAACGGGGGACTAGCGGTATCGGTGAGCAGTTCTTC.

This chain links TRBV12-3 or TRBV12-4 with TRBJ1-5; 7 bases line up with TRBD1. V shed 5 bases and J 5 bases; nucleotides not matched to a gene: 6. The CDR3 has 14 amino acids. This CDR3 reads CASSQTGADQPQHF. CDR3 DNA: TGTGCCAGCAGTCAAACAGGGGCAGATCAGCCCCAGCATTTT.

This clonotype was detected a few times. The CDR3 here is CASSERGRAGANVLTF. In DNA form, the CDR3 reads TGTGCCAGCAGTGAGAGGGGCCGGGCTGGGGCCAACGTCCTGACTTTC. The rearrangement links TRBV2 to TRBJ2-6; D may be TRBD1 or TRBD2 (5 bases each). Per the germline V gene, CDR1 is SNHLY and CDR2 is FYNNEI. The CDR3 length is 16 residues. V lost 3 bases and J lost 2, with 11 bases in between.

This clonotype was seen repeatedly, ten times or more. The CDR3 protein is CASSPWAGETQYF. The CDR3 coding sequence is TGTGCCAGCAGCCCCTGGGCGGGGGAGACCCAGTACTTC. The chain recombines TRBV7-2 with TRBJ2-5; D is perhaps TRBD2 (6 bases). CDR3 size: 13 residues. CDR1 SGHTA and CDR2 FQGNSA come from the germline V gene. V was cut by 5 bases and J by 5 bases, with 12 bases left in between.

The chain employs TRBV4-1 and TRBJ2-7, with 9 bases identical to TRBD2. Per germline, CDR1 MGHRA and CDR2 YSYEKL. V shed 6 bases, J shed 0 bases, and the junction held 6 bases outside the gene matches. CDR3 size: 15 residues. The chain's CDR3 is CASRTSGALSYEQYF. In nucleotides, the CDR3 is TGCGCCAGCAGGACTAGCGGAGCCCTCTCCTACGAGCAGTACTTC.

CDR3: CASSFRRSGAGLFF. The CDR3, as DNA: TGTGCCAGCAGTTTCCGTAGGTCCGGCGCCGGACTGTTTTTT. The chain is built from TRBV28 and TRBJ1-4; D not resolved. CDR3 size: 14 residues. Between the trimmed V and J ends, which lost 3 bases and 13 bases, there was a span of 18 bases. Germline V gives CDR1 MDHEN, CDR2 SYDVKM.

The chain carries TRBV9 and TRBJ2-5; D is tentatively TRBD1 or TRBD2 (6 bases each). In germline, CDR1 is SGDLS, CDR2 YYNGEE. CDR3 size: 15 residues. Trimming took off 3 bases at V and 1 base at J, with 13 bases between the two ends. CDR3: CASSAGGTPQETQYF. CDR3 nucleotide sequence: TGTGCCAGCAGCGCTGGCGGGACACCCCAAGAGACCCAGTACTTC.

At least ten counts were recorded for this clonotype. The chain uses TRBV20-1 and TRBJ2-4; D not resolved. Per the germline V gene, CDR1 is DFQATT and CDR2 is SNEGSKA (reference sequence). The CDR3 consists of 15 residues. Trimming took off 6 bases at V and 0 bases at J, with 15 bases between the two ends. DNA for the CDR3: TGCAGTGCCCCATCAGCGTCCTTAGCCAAAAACATTCAGTACTTC. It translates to CSAPSASLAKNIQYF.

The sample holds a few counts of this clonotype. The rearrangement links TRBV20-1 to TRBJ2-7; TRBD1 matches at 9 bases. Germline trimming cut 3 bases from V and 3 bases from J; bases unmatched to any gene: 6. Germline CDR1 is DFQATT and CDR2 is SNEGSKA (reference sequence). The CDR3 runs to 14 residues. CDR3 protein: CSARDRGAFYEQYF. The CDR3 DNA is TGCAGTGCTAGGGACAGGGGAGCATTCTACGAGCAGTACTTC.

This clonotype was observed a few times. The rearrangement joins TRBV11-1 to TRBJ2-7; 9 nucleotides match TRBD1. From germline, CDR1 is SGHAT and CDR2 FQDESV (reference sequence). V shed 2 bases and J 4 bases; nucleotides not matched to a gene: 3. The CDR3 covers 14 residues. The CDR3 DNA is TGTGCCAGCAGCTTACAGGACAGGGGTTACGAGCAGTACTTC. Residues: CASSLQDRGYEQYF. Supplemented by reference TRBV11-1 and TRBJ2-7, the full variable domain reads EAEVAQSPRYKITEKSQAVAFWCDPISGHATLYWYRQILGQGPELLVQFQDESVVDDSQLPKDRFSAERLKGVDSTLKIQPAELGDSAMYLCASSLQDRGYEQYFGPGTRLTVT.

The CDR3 bases are TGTGCCAGCAGCGTAGGAAAGCAGTACTTC. Translating it yields CASSVGKQYF. The J gene is TRBJ2-7, the V gene TRBV9; D unclear. V lost 0 bases to trimming and J lost 8 bases, with 3 bases between them. Germline V gene data show CDR1 as SGDLS and CDR2 as YYNGEE. The CDR3 runs 10 residues.

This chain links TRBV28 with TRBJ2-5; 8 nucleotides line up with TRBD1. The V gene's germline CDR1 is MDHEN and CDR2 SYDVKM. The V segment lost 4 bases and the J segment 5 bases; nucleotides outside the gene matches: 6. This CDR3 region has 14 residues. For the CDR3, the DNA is TGTGCCAGCAGTTCCCTGGGACAGGTCGAGACCCAGTACTTC. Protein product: CASSSLGQVETQYF.

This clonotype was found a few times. CDR3 bases: TGTGCCAGCAGCTCCACAAGGGGCACTGAAGCTTTCTTT. Translation gives CASSSTRGTEAFF. The chain carries TRBV7-9 and TRBJ1-1, with a possible D match to TRBD1 (5 bases). The V end was cut by 4 bases, the J end by 4 bases, with 10 bases between. Looked up from germline, CDR1 is SEHNR and CDR2 is FQNEAQ (reference sequence). The CDR3 is 13 residues long.

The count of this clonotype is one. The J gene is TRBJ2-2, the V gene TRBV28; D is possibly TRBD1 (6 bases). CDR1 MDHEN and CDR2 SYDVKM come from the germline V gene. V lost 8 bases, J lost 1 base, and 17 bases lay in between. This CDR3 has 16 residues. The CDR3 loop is CASQGGLGRNTGELFF. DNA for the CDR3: TGTGCCAGCCAAGGGGGTCTGGGCCGGAACACCGGGGAGCTGTTTTTT.

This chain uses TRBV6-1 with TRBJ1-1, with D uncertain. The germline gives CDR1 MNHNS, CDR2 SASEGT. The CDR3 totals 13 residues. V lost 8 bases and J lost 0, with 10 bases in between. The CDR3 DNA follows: TGTGCCAGCTCAGACCCAGTGAACACTGAAGCTTTCTTT. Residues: CASSDPVNTEAFF.

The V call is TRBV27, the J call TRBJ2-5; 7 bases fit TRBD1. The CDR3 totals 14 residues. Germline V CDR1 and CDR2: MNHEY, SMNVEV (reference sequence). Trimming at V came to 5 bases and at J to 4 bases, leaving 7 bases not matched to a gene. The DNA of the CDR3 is TGTGCCAGCAGTCCCGGGACAGCCCCAGAGACCCAGTACTTC. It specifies CASSPGTAPETQYF.

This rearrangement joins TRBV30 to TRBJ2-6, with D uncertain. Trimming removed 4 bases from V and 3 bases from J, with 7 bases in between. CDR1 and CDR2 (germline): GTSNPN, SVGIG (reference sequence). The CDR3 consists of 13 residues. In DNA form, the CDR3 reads TGTGCCTGGACCCTTGGTGGGGCCAACGTCCTGACTTTC. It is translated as CAWTLGGANVLTF. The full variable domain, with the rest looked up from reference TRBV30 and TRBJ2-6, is SQTIHQWPATLVQPVGSPLSLECTVEGTSNPNLYWYRQAAGRGLQLLFYSVGIGQISSEVPQNLSASRPQDRQFILSSKKLLLSDSGFYLCAWTLGGANVLTFGAGSRLTVL.

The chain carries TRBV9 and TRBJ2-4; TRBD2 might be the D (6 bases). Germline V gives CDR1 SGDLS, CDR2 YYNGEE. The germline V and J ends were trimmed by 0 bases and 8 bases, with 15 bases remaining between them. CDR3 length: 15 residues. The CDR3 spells CASSVGGAGKDIQYF. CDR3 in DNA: TGTGCCAGCAGCGTAGGAGGGGCGGGAAAGGACATTCAGTACTTC.

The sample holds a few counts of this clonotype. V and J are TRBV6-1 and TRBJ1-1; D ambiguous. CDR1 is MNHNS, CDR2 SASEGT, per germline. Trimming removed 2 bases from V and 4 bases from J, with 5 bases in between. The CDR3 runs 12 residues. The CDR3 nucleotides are TGTGCCAGCAGTGAAATTGGCACTGAAGCTTTCTTT. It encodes CASSEIGTEAFF.

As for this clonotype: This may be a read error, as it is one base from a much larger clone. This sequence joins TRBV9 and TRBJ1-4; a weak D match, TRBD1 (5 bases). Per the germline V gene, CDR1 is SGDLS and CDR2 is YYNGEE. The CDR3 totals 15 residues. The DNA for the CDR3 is TGTGCCAGCGGCGTAGATGGGGCTCCAAGTGAAAAACTGTTTTTT. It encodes CASGVDGAPSEKLFF.

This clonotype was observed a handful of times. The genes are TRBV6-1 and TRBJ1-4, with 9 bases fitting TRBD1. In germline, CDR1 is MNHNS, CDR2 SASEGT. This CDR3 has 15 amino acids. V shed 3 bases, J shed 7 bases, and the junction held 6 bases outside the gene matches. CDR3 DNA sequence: TGTGCCAGCAGTGATCCGGGACAGGGAGCTGAAAAACTGTTTTTT. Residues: CASSDPGQGAEKLFF.

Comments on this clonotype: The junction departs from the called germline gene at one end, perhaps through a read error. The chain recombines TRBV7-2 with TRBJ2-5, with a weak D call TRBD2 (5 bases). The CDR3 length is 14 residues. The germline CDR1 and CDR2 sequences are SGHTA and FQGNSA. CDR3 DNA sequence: TGTGCCAGCAGCTCCCTTACGGCCTCCAATGAGCGGTTCTTC. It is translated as CASSSLTASNERFF.

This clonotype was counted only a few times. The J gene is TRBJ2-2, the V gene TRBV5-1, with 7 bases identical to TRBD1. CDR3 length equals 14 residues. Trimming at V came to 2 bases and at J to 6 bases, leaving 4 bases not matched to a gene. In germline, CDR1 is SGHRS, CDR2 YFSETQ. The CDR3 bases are TGCGCCAGCAGCTTAGGGACAGCCGCCGGGGAGCTGTTTTTT. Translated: CASSLGTAAGELFF.

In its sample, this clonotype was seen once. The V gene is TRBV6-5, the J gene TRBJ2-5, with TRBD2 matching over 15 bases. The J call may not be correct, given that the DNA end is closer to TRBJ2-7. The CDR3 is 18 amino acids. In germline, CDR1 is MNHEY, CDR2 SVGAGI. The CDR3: CASSWTSGRGSGGYEQYF. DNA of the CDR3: TGTGCCAGCAGTTGGACTAGCGGGAGGGGTTCGGGTGGCTACGAGCAGTACTTC.

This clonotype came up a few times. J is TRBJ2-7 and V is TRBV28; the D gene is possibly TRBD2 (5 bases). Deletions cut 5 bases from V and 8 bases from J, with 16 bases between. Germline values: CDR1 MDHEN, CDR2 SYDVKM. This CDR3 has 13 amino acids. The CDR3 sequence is CASSRDLAAKQYF. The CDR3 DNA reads TGTGCCAGCAGTCGAGATCTAGCCGCCAAGCAGTACTTC. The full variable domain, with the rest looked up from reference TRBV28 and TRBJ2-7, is DVKVTQSSRYLVKRTGEKVFLECVQDMDHENMFWYRQDPGLGLRLIYFSYDVKMKEKGDIPEGYSVSREKKERFSLILESASTNQTSMYLCASSRDLAAKQYFGPGTRLTVT.

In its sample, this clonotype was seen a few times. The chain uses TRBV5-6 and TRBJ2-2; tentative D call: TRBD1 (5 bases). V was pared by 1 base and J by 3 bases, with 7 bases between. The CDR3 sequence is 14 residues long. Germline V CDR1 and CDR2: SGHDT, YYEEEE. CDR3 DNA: TGTGCCAGCAGCTTGAGGACACACACCGGGGAGCTGTTTTTT. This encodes CASSLRTHTGELFF.

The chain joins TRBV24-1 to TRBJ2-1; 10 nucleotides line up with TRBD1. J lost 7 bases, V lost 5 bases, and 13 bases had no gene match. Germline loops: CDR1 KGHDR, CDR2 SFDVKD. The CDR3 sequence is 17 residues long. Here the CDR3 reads CATSAMPGQGFGNEQFF. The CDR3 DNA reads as TGTGCCACCAGTGCCATGCCGGGACAGGGGTTTGGGAATGAGCAGTTCTTC.

The CDR3 sequence: CSARLPGYEQYF. CDR3 in DNA: TGCAGTGCTCGACTCCCGGGCTACGAGCAGTACTTC. V and J are TRBV20-1 and TRBJ2-7; D uncertain. This CDR3 region has 12 residues. V was shortened by 5 bases and J by 3 bases, with 11 bases between the two germline ends. Looked up from germline, CDR1 is DFQATT and CDR2 is SNEGSKA (reference sequence).

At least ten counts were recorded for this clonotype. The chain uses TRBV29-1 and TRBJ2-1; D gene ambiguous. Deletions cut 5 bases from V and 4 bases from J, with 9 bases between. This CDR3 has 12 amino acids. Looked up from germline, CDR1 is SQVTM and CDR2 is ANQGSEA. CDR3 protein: CSVTIAYNEQFF. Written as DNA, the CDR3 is TGCAGCGTTACGATTGCGTACAATGAGCAGTTCTTC.

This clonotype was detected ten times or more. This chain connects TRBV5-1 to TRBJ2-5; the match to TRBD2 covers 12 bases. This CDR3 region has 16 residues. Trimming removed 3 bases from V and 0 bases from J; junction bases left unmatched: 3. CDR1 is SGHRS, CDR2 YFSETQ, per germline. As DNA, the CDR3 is TGCGCCAGCAGCTGGAGACTAGCGGGAGACCAAGAGACCCAGTACTTC. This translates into CASSWRLAGDQETQYF.

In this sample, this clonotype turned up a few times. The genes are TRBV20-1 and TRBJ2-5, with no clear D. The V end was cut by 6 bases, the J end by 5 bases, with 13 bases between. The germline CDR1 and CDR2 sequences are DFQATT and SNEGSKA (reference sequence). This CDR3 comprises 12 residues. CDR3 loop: CSAPSIGETQYF. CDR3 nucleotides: TGCAGTGCCCCGTCCATTGGGGAGACCCAGTACTTC.